The TCR beta chain under discussion was sequenced for a study of shared clonotypes between healthy human individuals. On the study more broadly: Used for every donor were three CD4 naive, three CD4 memory, two CD8 naive and one CD8 memory plate.

Trimming shortened V by 4 bases and J by 4 bases, and 12 bases separated the two germline ends. Germline V CDR1 and CDR2: MNHEY, SVGAGI. The CDR3 is 14 amino acids. Assay used: immunoSEQ multiplex PCR; TCRdb lists only in-frame clones, some missing. Of around 990,000 clones in the sample, around 77% were seen once. Sequencing was done on a sample of memory CD4+ T cells from PBMCs. Subset defined: CD45RA-negative fraction. The chain employs TRBV6-5 and TRBJ2-3, with D tentatively TRBD2 (6 bases). The TCR was taken from a man aged 18 to 29 in good health. Some clones in this sample may be carry-over from other donors' samples. The CDR3 DNA reads as TGTGCCAGCAGTTTACGGGAGTTTGCAGATACGCAGTATTTT. It encodes CASSLREFADTQYF.